This T cell receptor (beta chain) was captured by sequencing in a study of blood T cell repertoires in COVID-19. Whole-study context: T cells, B-cell-depleted T cells, or PBMCs provided the cDNA or gDNA that served as material.

Repertoires were generated with immunoSEQ multiplex PCR, while TCRdb's copy carries only in-frame clones and drops some. The data show some 290,000 clones, with roughly 89% seen just once and approximately 10% held by the top ten. This CDR3 has 13 amino acids. Germline V gives CDR1 DFQATT, CDR2 SNEGSKA (reference sequence). V gave up 3 bases and J gave up 0 bases, with 8 bases separating them. Seattle-derived patients entered the study during active infection and were followed longitudinally. Source material: peripheral blood. This receptor was obtained from a woman in her twenties or thirties with COVID-19, enrolled during active disease. The chain combines TRBV20-1 with TRBJ2-5; D might be TRBD2 (5 bases). The CDR3 DNA sequence: TGCAGTGCTAGTACGGGGAACCAAGAGACCCAGTACTTC. It is translated as CSASTGNQETQYF.